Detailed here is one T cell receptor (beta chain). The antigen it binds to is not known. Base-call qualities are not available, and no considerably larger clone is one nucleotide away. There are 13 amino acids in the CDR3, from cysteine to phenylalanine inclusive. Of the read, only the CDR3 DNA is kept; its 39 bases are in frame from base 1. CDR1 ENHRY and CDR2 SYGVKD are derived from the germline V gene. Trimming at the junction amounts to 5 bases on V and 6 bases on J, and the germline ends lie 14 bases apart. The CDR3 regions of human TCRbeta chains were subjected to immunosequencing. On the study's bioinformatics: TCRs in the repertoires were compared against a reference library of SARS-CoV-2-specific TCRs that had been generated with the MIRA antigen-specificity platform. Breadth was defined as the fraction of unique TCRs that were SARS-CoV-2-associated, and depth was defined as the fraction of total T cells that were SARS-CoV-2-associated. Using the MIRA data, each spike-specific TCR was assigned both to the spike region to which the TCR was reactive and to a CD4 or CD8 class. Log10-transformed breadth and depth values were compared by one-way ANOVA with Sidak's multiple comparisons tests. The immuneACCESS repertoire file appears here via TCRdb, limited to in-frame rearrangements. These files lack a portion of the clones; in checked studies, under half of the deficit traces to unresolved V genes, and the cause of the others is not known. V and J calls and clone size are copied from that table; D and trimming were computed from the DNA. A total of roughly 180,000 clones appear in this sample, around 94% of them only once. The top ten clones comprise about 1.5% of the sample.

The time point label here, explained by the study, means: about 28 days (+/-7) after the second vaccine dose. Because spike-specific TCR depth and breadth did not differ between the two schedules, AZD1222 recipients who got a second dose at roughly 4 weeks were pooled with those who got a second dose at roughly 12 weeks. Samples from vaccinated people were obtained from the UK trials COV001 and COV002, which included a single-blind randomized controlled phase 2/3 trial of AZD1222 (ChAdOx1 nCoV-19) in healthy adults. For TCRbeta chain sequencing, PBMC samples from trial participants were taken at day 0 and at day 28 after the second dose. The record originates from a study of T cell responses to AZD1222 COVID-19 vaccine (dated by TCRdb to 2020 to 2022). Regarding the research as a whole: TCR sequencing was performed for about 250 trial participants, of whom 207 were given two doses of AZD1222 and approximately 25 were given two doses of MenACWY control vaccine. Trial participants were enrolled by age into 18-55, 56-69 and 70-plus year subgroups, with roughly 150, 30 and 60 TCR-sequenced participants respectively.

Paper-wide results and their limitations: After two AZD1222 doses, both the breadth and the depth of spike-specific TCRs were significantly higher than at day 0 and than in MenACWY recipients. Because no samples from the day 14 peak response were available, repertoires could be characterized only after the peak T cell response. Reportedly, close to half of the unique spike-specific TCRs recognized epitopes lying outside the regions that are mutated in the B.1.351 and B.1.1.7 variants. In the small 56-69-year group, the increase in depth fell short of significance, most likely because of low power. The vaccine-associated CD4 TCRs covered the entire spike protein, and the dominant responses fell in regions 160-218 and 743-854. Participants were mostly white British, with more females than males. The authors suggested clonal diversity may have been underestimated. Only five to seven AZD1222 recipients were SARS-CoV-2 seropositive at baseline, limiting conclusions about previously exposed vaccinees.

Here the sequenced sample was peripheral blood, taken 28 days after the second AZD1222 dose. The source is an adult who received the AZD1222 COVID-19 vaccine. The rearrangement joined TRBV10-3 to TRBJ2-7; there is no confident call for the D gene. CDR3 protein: CAISREITVEQYF. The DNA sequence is TGTGCCATCAGTCGAGAAATCACGGTCGAGCAGTACTTC.